The clone carrying this T cell receptor beta chain was detected many times. Its antigen is unidentified. Orbital computed tomography and thyroid ultrasound, along with TRAb, serum thyroxine and clinical symptoms, underpinned diagnosis. The CDR3 covers 17 residues. Germline-derived CDR1 and CDR2 are SGHAT and FQNNGV. Trimming cost V 3 bases and J 0 bases, with 12 bases left between them. This record comes from a study of Graves' ophthalmopathy and Graves' hyperthyroidism. Study-level findings and limits: A model built from 13 signatures distinguished ophthalmopathy from stable hyperthyroidism with approximately 88% sensitivity and about 81% specificity. Most expanded thyroid clonotypes above 0.001 frequency also appeared in blood. With 60% to 71% sensitivity and around 79% specificity, the model predicted ophthalmopathy progression.

From RNA, the CDR3 regions of TCR beta chains were amplified and sequenced. HTBI primers primed a first-round RT-PCR, and a second-round multiplex PCR followed. Using its own MiXCR run on the multiplex PCR reads, TCRdb lists one record per CDR3 protein. The table has under 350,000 distinct CDR3 sequences, roughly 15% seen once. Sequencing was performed on peripheral blood. This chain connects TRBV11-2 to TRBJ2-6, with D perhaps matching TRBD1 (6 bases). The TCR comes from an adult man with Graves' ophthalmopathy. The CDR3 spells CASSFTQGTSGANVLTF. In nucleotides, the CDR3 is TGTGCCAGCAGCTTCACCCAGGGGACCTCTGGGGCCAACGTCCTGACTTTC.